This passage covers 19 T cell receptor delta chains from one sample sequenced in a study of Vδ1+ human thymocytes. Findings of the study overall: Thymic TRG and TRD repertoires appeared highly polyclonal, with Gaussian CDR3 length distributions.

The antigens of these receptors remain unknown. The template was reverse-transcribed extracted RNA. CDR3 amplicons came from multiplex PCR with pooled V-gene forward and constant-region reverse primers. TCRdb reanalysed the multiplex PCR reads with CATT. The data hold 45,000 to 60,000 delta-chain clones, with approximately 16% observed a single time. Sequencing was done on a sample of Vdelta1+ gamma-delta thymocytes from the thymus. The subset was: FACS-sorted CD3+ TCRalphabeta- TCRVdelta1+ TCRVdelta2- thymocytes. These receptors originate from a girl under three years old who had congenital heart surgery.

This clone was found a few times. The chain recombines TRDV1 with TRDJ1; 9 nucleotides agree with TRDD3. Germline CDR1 and CDR2: TSWWSYY and QGS. J gave up 1 base and V 4 bases, and 28 bases lay outside the gene matches. The CDR3 runs to 23 residues. CDR3 DNA sequence: TGTGCTCTTGGGGCGTTGCCAGATTCCGGCAACTACCTTTACTGGGGGACCACCGATAAACTCATCTTT. It specifies CALGALPDSGNYLYWGTTDKLIF.

This clone was observed a handful of times. This sequence joins TRDV1 and TRDJ1; perhaps TRDD3 as D (5 bases). In germline, CDR1 is TSWWSYY, CDR2 QGS. This CDR3 contains 18 residues. Trimming stripped 3 bases from V and 6 bases from J, with 26 bases between. DNA for the CDR3: TGTGCTCTTGGGGACCATCTACCAGGTGGCTGGGATGTCAATAAACTCATCTTT. As protein: CALGDHLPGGWDVNKLIF.

This clone has more than one count but fewer than ten. V and J are TRDV1 and TRDJ1, with 10 bases fitting TRDD3. The V and J ends lost 3 bases and 7 bases, in that order; junction bases with no gene match: 29. From germline, CDR1 is TSWWSYY and CDR2 QGS. The CDR3 loop spans 22 amino acids. The CDR3 bases are TGTGCTCTTGGGGATTTCCCGTCGACTGGGGGATCGCGTTGGGCGATAACCTTTAAACTCATCTTT. This translates into CALGDFPSTGGSRWAITFKLIF.

This clone was counted many times. The sample holds other DNA sequences that translate to the same CDR3. The chain uses TRAV29/DV5 and TRDJ1, with 7 bases lining up with TRDD3. Germline assignment: CDR1 NSMFDY and CDR2 ISSIKDK. Trimming at V came to 0 bases and at J to 0 bases, leaving 14 bases not matched to a gene. This CDR3 spans 18 amino acids. The CDR3 DNA follows: TGTGCAGCAAGCGACTCCCTGGGGGCCTGTTTGTACACCGATAAACTCATCTTT. Its translation is CAASDSLGACLYTDKLIF.

This clone has just a few counts. The chain employs TRDV2 and TRDJ1; 13 positions match TRDD3. CDR1 GEAIGNYY and CDR2 EKD come from the germline V gene. The CDR3 has 21 residues. J gave up 0 bases and V 3 bases, and 18 bases lay outside the gene matches. The CDR3 region is CACDPSTGGYAVYAHTDKLIF. CDR3 coding DNA: TGTGCCTGTGACCCTAGTACTGGGGGATACGCGGTGTACGCACACACCGATAAACTCATCTTT.

This clone was seen only a few times. V and J are TRDV1 and TRDJ1; no reliable D call. The V end lost 3 bases, the J end lost 0 bases, and 8 bases lay between the germline ends. This CDR3 is built from 14 residues. Germline loops: CDR1 TSWWSYY, CDR2 QGS. The CDR3, as DNA: TGTGCTCTTGGGGACCGAACTTACACCGATAAACTCATCTTT. Translating it yields CALGDRTYTDKLIF.

This clone was counted a few times. V usage is TRDV1 and J usage is TRDJ1; D remains unclear. The CDR3 runs 20 residues. Germline loops: CDR1 TSWWSYY, CDR2 QGS. V shed 0 bases and J shed 0 bases, with 23 bases lying between them. The CDR3 sequence is CALGELKVPALVIYTDKLIF. CDR3 sequence (DNA): TGTGCTCTTGGGGAACTTAAGGTACCGGCCCTGGTAATCTACACCGATAAACTCATCTTT.

This chain joins TRDV1 and TRDJ1; 8 bases align to TRDD3. The CDR3 totals 22 residues. Trimming took 6 bases from V and 0 from J; bases not matched to a gene: 27. Germline lookup yields CDR1 TSWWSYY and CDR2 QGS. This chain's CDR3 is CALGSPRFLWRGYSEYTDKLIF. The CDR3 DNA sequence: TGTGCTCTTGGATCTCCCAGGTTCCTATGGCGGGGATACTCCGAGTACACCGATAAACTCATCTTT.

The rearrangement links TRDV1 to TRDJ1, with TRDD3 matching 10 bases. Germline lookup yields CDR1 TSWWSYY and CDR2 QGS. The CDR3 totals 23 residues. The V and J ends lost 0 bases and 3 bases, in that order; junction bases with no gene match: 25. The CDR3 coding sequence is TGTGCTCTTGGGGAACTAGACAGGGCCTTTCGCTGGGGGATATTGGTCCACGCCGATAAACTCATCTTT. It is translated as CALGELDRAFRWGILVHADKLIF.

The chain joins TRDV1 to TRDJ1, with 11 positions matching TRDD3. CDR3 length: 21 amino acids. Trimming at V came to 0 bases and at J to 2 bases, leaving 17 bases not matched to a gene. From germline, CDR1 is TSWWSYY and CDR2 QGS. The CDR3 coding sequence is TGTGCTCTTGGGGAACTCTCGGCTCCTACCCTACTGGGGGATATAACCGATAAACTCATCTTT. The encoded protein is CALGELSAPTLLGDITDKLIF.

The rearrangement uses TRDV1 and TRDJ1; D gene uncertain. The CDR3 totals 19 residues. The germline CDR1 and CDR2 sequences are TSWWSYY and QGS. V lost 1 base to trimming and J lost 1 base, with 22 bases between them. The CDR3 DNA is TGTGCTCTTGGGGAACGTCGCCCGAGAGCCCTCGGCCTCACCGATAAACTCATCTTT. Translation gives CALGERRPRALGLTDKLIF.

This clone was detected a few times. V gene TRDV1 combines with J gene TRDJ1; 8 bases match TRDD3. This CDR3 comprises 21 residues. V dropped 7 bases and J dropped 3; count of bases not matched to a gene: 28. In germline, CDR1 is TSWWSYY, CDR2 QGS. The CDR3 nucleotides read TGTGCTCTTGCGCAATCCCCCGGCTACCTTCTGGGGGAGGGATCTCCCGATAAACTCATCTTT. Translated, it gives CALAQSPGYLLGEGSPDKLIF.

The chain links TRDV1 to TRDJ1; TRDD3 aligns across 8 bases. This CDR3 spans 19 amino acids. Losses at the gene ends were 0 bases for V and 8 bases for J; bases not matched to a gene: 20. Germline V gives CDR1 TSWWSYY, CDR2 QGS. The CDR3 loop reads CALGELSPLRDLGEFKLIF. The CDR3 nucleotides read TGTGCTCTTGGGGAACTTTCCCCTTTGAGGGATCTGGGGGAGTTCAAACTCATCTTT.

The chain carries TRDV1 and TRDJ1; D ambiguous. V shed 1 base and J shed 2 bases, with 23 bases lying between them. Germline CDR1 and CDR2: TSWWSYY and QGS. The CDR3 is 19 amino acids. In DNA, the CDR3 is TGTGCTCTTGGGGAACCTCATGGGAGGCCCCTCAGTCGGACCGATAAACTCATCTTT. This codes for CALGEPHGRPLSRTDKLIF.

This clone occurred a few times. The J gene is TRDJ1, the V gene TRDV1; D is unclear. Germline CDR1 and CDR2: TSWWSYY and QGS. The CDR3 has 14 residues. Trimming took 4 bases from V and 3 from J, leaving 12 bases between them. The CDR3, as DNA: TGTGCTCTTGGGGTCACGGGCCCCTCCGATAAACTCATCTTT. Protein sequence: CALGVTGPSDKLIF.

The gene calls are TRDV1 and TRDJ1; D not certain. Trimming cost V 3 bases and J 0 bases, with 26 bases left between them. Germline CDR1 and CDR2: TSWWSYY and QGS. The CDR3 totals 20 residues. The CDR3 coding sequence is TGTGCTCTTGGGGATCTTTCATACCCTAGCCCGTCTCCCAACACCGATAAACTCATCTTT. Amino acids: CALGDLSYPSPSPNTDKLIF.

The chain couples TRDV1 to TRDJ1; 13 bases are shared with TRDD3. The V segment lost 1 base and the J segment 1 base; nucleotides outside the gene matches: 27. The CDR3 consists of 25 residues. Germline V gives CDR1 TSWWSYY, CDR2 QGS. CDR3 region: CALGERSLPTRPRTGGYGVTDKLIF. The CDR3 bases are TGTGCTCTTGGGGAACGGAGCCTTCCTACTCGTCCTCGTACTGGGGGATACGGGGTCACCGATAAACTCATCTTT.

The rearrangement joins TRDV1 to TRDJ1; maybe TRDD2 (6 bases). V lost 4 bases to trimming and J lost 0 bases, with 51 bases between them. The CDR3 extends over 28 amino acids. CDR1 is TSWWSYY, CDR2 QGS, per germline. The CDR3 sequence: CALGGVEGLRESDSYLGRRPLYTDKLIF. CDR3 bases: TGTGCTCTTGGGGGCGTAGAGGGACTAAGGGAGTCTGACTCCTACCTCGGAAGACGGCCCCTTTACACCGATAAACTCATCTTT.

V and J are TRDV1 and TRDJ1; TRDD2 agrees at 8 bases. The V segment lost 0 bases and the J segment 0 bases; nucleotides outside the gene matches: 21. The CDR3 length is 22 residues. Germline V gene data show CDR1 as TSWWSYY and CDR2 as QGS. CDR3 DNA sequence: TGTGCTCTTGGGGAACTTCCGGCTTCCTACGTGATTCTCGAGATGTACACCGATAAACTCATCTTT. It yields the protein CALGELPASYVILEMYTDKLIF.